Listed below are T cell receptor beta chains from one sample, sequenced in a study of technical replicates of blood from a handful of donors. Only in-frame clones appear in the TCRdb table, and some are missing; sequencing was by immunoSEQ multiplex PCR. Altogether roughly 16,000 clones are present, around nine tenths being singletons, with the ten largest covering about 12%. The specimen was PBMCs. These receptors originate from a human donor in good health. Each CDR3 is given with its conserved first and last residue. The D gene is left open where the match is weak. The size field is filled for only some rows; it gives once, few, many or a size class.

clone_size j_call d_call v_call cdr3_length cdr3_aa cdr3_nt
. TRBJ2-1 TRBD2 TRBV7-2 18 CASSPAPLGEGGYNEQFF TGTGCCAGCAGCCCCGCCCCCCTGGGGGAGGGCGGATACAATGAGCAGTTCTTC
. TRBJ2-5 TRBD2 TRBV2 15 CASSDLGLYQETQYF TGTGCCAGCAGTGATTTGGGACTATACCAAGAGACCCAGTACTTC
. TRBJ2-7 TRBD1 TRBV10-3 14 CAISEVGQNYEQYF TGTGCCATCAGTGAGGTGGGACAGAACTACGAGCAGTACTTC
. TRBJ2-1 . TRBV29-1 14 CSVGSGAPWDEQFF TGCAGCGTTGGTAGCGGAGCGCCTTGGGATGAGCAGTTCTTC
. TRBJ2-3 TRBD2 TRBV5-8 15 CASSFRGRLSDTQYF TGTGCCAGCAGCTTTCGCGGGAGGTTGTCAGATACGCAGTATTTT
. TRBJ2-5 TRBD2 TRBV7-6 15 CASSLQTSGQETQYF TGTGCCAGCAGCTTACAGACTAGCGGACAAGAGACCCAGTACTTC
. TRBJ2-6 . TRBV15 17 CATSRDHINSGANVLTF TGTGCCACCAGCAGAGATCACATAAACTCTGGGGCCAACGTCCTGACTTTC
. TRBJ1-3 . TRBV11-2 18 CASSLVFDTRSSGNTIYF TGTGCCAGCAGCTTAGTCTTTGACACCCGAAGCTCTGGAAACACCATATATTTT
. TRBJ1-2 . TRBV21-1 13 CASSDRGDAGYTF TGTGCCAGTTCGGACAGGGGAGACGCTGGCTACACCTTC
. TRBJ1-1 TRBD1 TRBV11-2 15 CASSATQGTRTEAFF TGTGCCAGCAGCGCGACACAGGGGACGAGAACTGAAGCTTTCTTT
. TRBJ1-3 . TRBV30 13 CAWSVGGGNTIYF TGTGCCTGGAGTGTGGGGGGTGGAAACACCATATATTTT
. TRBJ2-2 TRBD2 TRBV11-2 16 CASSFRLAGYTGELFF TGTGCCAGCAGCTTCCGACTAGCGGGGTACACCGGGGAGCTGTTTTTT
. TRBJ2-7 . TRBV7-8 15 CASSKKQGLSHEQYF TGTGCCAGCAGCAAAAAACAGGGTTTGTCTCACGAGCAGTACTTC
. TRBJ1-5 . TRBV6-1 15 CASNAGAPGNQPQHF TGTGCCAGCAACGCGGGGGCGCCTGGCAATCAGCCCCAGCATTTT
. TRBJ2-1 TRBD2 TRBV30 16 CAWSPPFGGSVNEQFF TGTGCCTGGAGTCCCCCCTTCGGCGGGAGTGTAAATGAGCAGTTCTTC
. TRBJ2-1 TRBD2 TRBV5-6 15 CASRFLAGGYNEQFF TGTGCCAGCAGGTTCCTAGCGGGAGGCTACAATGAGCAGTTCTTC
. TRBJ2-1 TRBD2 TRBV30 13 CAWEGRAGRGQFF TGTGCCTGGGAGGGGAGAGCGGGAAGGGGGCAGTTCTTC
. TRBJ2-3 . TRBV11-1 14 CASSLGGSLDTQYF TGTGCCAGCAGCTTAGGTGGGAGCCTAGATACGCAGTATTTT
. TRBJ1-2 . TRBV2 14 CASSEGNRNYGYTF TGTGCCAGCAGTGAAGGGAACAGAAACTATGGCTACACCTTC
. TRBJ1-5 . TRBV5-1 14 CASSPGHSNQPQHF TGCGCCAGCAGCCCAGGGCACTCCAATCAGCCCCAGCATTTT
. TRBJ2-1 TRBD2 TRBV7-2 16 CASSFSPLAGRNEQFF TGTGCCAGCAGCTTCTCTCCTTTAGCGGGGAGGAATGAGCAGTTCTTC
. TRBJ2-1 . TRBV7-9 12 CASGPQDMVQFF TGTGCCAGCGGCCCACAGGATATGGTGCAGTTCTTC
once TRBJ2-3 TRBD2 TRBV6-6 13 CASTLAGEDTQYF TGTGCCAGCACTCTAGCGGGAGAAGATACGCAGTATTTT
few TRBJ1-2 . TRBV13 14 CASSSRLANYGYTF TGTGCCAGCAGCTCCAGACTGGCTAACTATGGCTACACCTTC
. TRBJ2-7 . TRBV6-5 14 CASSYSLASYEQYF TGTGCCAGCAGTTACTCCCTAGCTTCATACGAGCAGTACTTC
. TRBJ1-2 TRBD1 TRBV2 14 CASSEWTGGFGYTF TGTGCCAGCAGTGAGTGGACAGGGGGGTTTGGCTACACCTTC